The subject of this entry is one T cell receptor (beta chain). Its specificity is unknown. Time point indicated: pre-treatment baseline. This sample was included in a study of blood T cell dynamics during melanoma immunotherapy. Study results and limitations: Clones driving repertoire changes may be melanoma-specific or general immune activation.

Every bulk PBMC sample received the same 350 ng of DNA. Some clones are missing from TCRdb's copy, which holds only in-frame ones; the method was immunoSEQ multiplex PCR. The repertoire holds over 13,000 clones, with about 85% as singletons. Between the trimmed V and J ends, which lost 7 bases and 3 bases, there was a span of 5 bases. The CDR3 sequence is 11 residues long. Germline V CDR1 and CDR2: MNHNY, SVGAGI (reference sequence). The specimen comprised blood, sampled from a patient treated with checkpoint blockade. The V call is TRBV6-6, the J call TRBJ2-3; D ambiguous. The receptor's source is a human donor with melanoma. CDR3 residues: CASTRTDTQYF. The CDR3 DNA reads TGTGCCAGCACCAGGACAGATACGCAGTATTTT.